This T cell receptor (beta chain) is from a study of blood T cell repertoires in COVID-19. The wider study: Italy, Spain and the United States were the sources of the convalescent and acute COVID-19 samples. Nucleic acid was either cDNA or gDNA, and it came from T cells, B-cell-depleted T cells, or PBMCs.

Trimming removed 7 bases at V and 0 bases at J, with 21 bases between. The CDR3 has 17 amino acids. Germline-derived CDR1 and CDR2 are SNHLY and FYNNEI. Original analysis: Amplifying reference gene primers gave estimates of nucleated cell counts. Clones were sequenced by immunoSEQ multiplex PCR, and TCRdb holds only the in-frame ones, with some missing. The DNA gave D and trimming, while V, J and clone size come from that table. The sample has around 200,000 clones, around nine tenths seen once. The genes are TRBV2 and TRBJ1-1, with a tentative D call TRBD1 (5 bases). This sequence originates from a man between 18 and 35 years old with active or convalescent COVID-19. Material for sequencing was peripheral blood. DNA of the CDR3: TGTGCCAGCACCTATACGGGGGTGAGATATATGAACACTGAAGCTTTCTTT. It specifies CASTYTGVRYMNTEAFF.